Below, 8 T cell receptor beta chains from the same sample are listed, as sequenced in a study of T cell changes during pregnancy in multiple sclerosis. Data came from immunoSEQ multiplex PCR; TCRdb stores just in-frame clones and leaves some out. The table shows more than 95,000 clones, with about 90% occurring only once. The sequencing here drew on peripheral blood, taken after pregnancy. These receptors were collected from a female donor with multiple sclerosis, enrolled in a pregnancy study.

The CDR3 reads CAISAGGNEQFF. In DNA form, the CDR3 reads TGTGCCATCAGTGCCGGAGGGAATGAGCAGTTCTTC. The chain links TRBV10-3 to TRBJ2-1; tentative D call: TRBD2 (6 bases). Between the trimmed V and J ends, which lost 4 bases and 7 bases, there was a span of 8 bases. Per germline, CDR1 ENHRY and CDR2 SYGVKD. This CDR3 contains 12 residues.

In its sample, this clone was seen once. The chain is built from TRBV29-1 and TRBJ1-1; no clear D gene. This CDR3 spans 12 amino acids. Germline lookup yields CDR1 SQVTM and CDR2 ANQGSEA. Trimming shortened V by 3 bases and J by 1 base, and 6 bases separated the two germline ends. The DNA of the CDR3 is TGCAGCGTTGATGAGGGGAACACTGAAGCTTTCTTT. Translated: CSVDEGNTEAFF.

The chain combines TRBV5-1 with TRBJ1-1; TRBD1 matches at 9 bases. After removal of 3 bases from V and 1 base from J, the junction contained 4 bases not matched to a gene. The CDR3 has 15 residues. CDR1 is SGHRS, CDR2 YFSETQ, per germline. CDR3: CASSSRQGENTEAFF. CDR3 in DNA: TGCGCCAGCAGCTCCCGACAGGGGGAGAACACTGAAGCTTTCTTT.

Worth noting for this clone: An end of the junction differs from the germline gene, which may be a read error. The rearrangement links TRBV6-1 to TRBJ2-2; D may match TRBD1 or TRBD2 (5 bases each). This CDR3 has 15 amino acids. Germline CDR1 reads MNHNS; CDR2 reads SASEGT. The CDR3 loop reads CASREEGLITGELFF. As DNA, the CDR3 is TGTGCCAGCAGGGAAGAGGGGCTTATCACCGGGGAGCTGTTTTTT.

The chain has TRBV7-2 and TRBJ1-5; 7 positions agree with TRBD1. The CDR3 extends over 15 amino acids. V lost 2 bases and J lost 7; bases outside the gene matches: 8. Germline CDR1 is SGHTA and CDR2 is FQGNSA. This CDR3 is CASSLITGVGQPQHF. The CDR3 DNA sequence: TGTGCCAGCAGCTTAATTACAGGGGTCGGGCAGCCCCAGCATTTT.

This clone was picked up one time. This rearrangement joins TRBV2 to TRBJ2-1; TRBD2 agrees at 8 bases. J was trimmed by 0 bases and V by 5 bases; bases with no gene match: 12. The CDR3 totals 18 residues. Per germline, CDR1 SNHLY and CDR2 FYNNEI. The CDR3 coding sequence is TGTGCCAGCAGTTCCGGGGATAGCGGGACCTACTCCTACAATGAGCAGTTCTTC. As protein: CASSSGDSGTYSYNEQFF.

This chain joins TRBV15 and TRBJ1-1; TRBD1 is a possible D gene (6 bases). Trimming left V 5 bases short and J 1 base short, with 14 bases between. CDR1 LNHNV and CDR2 YYDKDF come from the germline V gene (reference sequence). CDR3 length: 15 residues. CDR3 bases: TGTGCCACCAGCGATCCGGGACAAGGGAACACTGAAGCTTTCTTT. Amino acid sequence: CATSDPGQGNTEAFF.

V is TRBV30 and J is TRBJ2-2, with 7 positions matching TRBD2. Germline V gene sequence: CDR1 GTSNPN, CDR2 SVGIG (reference sequence). The junction had 0 bases not matched to a gene; V was cut back by 5 bases and J by 6 bases. The CDR3 totals 11 residues. The DNA for the CDR3 is TGTGCCTGGCGGGGGGCCGGGGAGCTGTTTTTT. Residues: CAWRGAGELFF. The full variable domain, completed using reference TRBV30 and TRBJ2-2, is SQTIHQWPATLVQPVGSPLSLECTVEGTSNPNLYWYRQAAGRGLQLLFYSVGIGQISSEVPQNLSASRPQDRQFILSSKKLLLSDSGFYLCAWRGAGELFFGEGSRLTVL.